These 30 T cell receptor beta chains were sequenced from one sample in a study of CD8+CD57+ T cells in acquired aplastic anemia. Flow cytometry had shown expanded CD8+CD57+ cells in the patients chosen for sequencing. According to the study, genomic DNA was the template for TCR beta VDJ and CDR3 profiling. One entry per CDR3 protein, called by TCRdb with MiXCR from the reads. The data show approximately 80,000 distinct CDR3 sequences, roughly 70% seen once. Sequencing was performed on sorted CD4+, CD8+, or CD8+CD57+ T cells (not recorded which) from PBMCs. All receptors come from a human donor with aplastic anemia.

In DNA form, the CDR3 reads TGCAGTGCTAGTGATCGAACTAGCGGCTACGAGCAGTACTTC. It encodes CSASDRTSGYEQYF. This chain connects TRBV20-1 to TRBJ2-7; TRBD2 aligns across 8 bases. From germline, CDR1 is DFQATT and CDR2 SNEGSKA (reference sequence). Trimming removed 3 bases from V and 3 bases from J; junction bases left unmatched: 7. The CDR3 is 14 residues long.

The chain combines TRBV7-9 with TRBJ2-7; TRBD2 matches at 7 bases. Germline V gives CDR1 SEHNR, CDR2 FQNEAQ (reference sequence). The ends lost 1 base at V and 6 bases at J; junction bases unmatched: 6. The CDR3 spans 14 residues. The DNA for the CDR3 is TGTGCCAGCAGCTTAGACGGCGGACTAGTCGAGCAGTACTTC. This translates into CASSLDGGLVEQYF.

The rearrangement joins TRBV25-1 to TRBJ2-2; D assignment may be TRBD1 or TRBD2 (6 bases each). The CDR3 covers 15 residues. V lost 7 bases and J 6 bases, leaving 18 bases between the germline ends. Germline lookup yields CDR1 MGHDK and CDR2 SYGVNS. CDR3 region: CASTEGGLVAGELFF. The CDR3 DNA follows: TGTGCCAGCACCGAAGGGGGGTTGGTGGCCGGGGAGCTGTTTTTT.

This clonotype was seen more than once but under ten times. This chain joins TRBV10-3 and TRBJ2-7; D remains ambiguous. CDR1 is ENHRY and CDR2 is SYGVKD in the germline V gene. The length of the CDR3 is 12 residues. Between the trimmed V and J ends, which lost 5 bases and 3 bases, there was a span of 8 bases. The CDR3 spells CAISLDDYEQYF. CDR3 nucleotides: TGTGCCATCAGTCTCGACGACTACGAGCAGTACTTC.

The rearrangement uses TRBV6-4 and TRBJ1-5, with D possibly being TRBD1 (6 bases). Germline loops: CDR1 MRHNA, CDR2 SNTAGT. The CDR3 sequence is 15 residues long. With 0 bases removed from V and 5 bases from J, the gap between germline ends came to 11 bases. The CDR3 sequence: CASSDSGGIHQPQHF. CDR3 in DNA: TGTGCCAGCAGTGACTCAGGGGGGATCCATCAGCCCCAGCATTTT.

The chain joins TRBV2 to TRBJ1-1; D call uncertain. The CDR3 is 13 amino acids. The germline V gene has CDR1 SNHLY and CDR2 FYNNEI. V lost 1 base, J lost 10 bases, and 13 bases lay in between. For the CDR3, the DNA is TGTGCCAGCAGTGAAGAGGGCGGCCTTGTAGCTTTCTTT. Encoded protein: CASSEEGGLVAFF.

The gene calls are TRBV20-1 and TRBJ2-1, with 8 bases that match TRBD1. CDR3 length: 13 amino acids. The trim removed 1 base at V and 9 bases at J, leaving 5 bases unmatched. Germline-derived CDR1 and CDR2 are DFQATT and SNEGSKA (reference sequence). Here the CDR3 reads CSARGQGTSEQFF. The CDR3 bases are TGCAGTGCTAGAGGACAGGGGACGAGTGAGCAGTTCTTC.

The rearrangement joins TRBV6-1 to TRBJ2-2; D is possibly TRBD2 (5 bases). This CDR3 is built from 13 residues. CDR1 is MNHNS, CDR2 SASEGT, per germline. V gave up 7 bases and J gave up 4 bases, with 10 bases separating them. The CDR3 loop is CASTGIATGELFF. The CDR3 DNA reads TGTGCCAGCACGGGGATCGCCACCGGGGAGCTGTTTTTT.

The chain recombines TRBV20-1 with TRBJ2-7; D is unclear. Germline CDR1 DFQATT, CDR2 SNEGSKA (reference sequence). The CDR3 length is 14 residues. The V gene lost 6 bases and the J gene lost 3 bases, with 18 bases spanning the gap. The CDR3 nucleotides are TGCAGTGCACCGGACCCTAACAAACTCTACGAGCAGTACTTC. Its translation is CSAPDPNKLYEQYF.

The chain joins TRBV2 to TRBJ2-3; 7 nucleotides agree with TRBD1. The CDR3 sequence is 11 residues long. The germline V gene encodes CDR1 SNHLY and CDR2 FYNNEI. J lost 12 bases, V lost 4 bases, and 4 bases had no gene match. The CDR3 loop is CASSGGQVQYF. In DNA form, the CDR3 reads TGTGCCAGCAGTGGCGGACAGGTTCAGTATTTT.

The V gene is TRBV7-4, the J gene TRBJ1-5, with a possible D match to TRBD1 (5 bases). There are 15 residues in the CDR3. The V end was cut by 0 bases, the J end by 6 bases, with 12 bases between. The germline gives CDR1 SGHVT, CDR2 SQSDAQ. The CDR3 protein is CASSLARQGPQPQHF. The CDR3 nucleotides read TGTGCCAGCAGCTTAGCGCGTCAGGGCCCTCAGCCCCAGCATTTT.

Here the CDR3 reads CASSVGGTDLRETQYF. CDR3 nucleotides: TGTGCCAGCAGCGTAGGGGGGACGGACCTCAGAGAGACCCAGTACTTC. The rearrangement joins TRBV9 to TRBJ2-5, with D possibly called TRBD1 or TRBD2 (5 bases each). V was clipped by 0 bases and J by 4 bases, with 16 bases between them. CDR1 is SGDLS and CDR2 is YYNGEE in the germline V gene. The CDR3 covers 16 residues.

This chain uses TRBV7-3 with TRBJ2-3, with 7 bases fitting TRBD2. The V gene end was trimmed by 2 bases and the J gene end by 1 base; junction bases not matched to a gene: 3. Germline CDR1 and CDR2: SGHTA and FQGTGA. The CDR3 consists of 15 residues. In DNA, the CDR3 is TGTGCCAGCAGCTTACAAAGCGGGGGCACAGATACGCAGTATTTT. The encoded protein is CASSLQSGGTDTQYF.

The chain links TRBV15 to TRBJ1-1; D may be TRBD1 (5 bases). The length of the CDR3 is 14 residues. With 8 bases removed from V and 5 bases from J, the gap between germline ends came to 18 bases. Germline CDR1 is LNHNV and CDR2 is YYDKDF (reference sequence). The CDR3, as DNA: TGTGCCACCGGGGTCGGGGGGTTGGAAACTGAAGCTTTCTTT. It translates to CATGVGGLETEAFF.

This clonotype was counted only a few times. CDR3 loop: CASSQEPSGGSYEQYF. The DNA for the CDR3 is TGTGCCAGCAGCCAAGAACCCAGCGGCGGTTCCTACGAGCAGTACTTC. J is TRBJ2-7 and V is TRBV4-2, with D maybe TRBD2 (5 bases). V was cut by 0 bases and J by 1 base, with 13 bases left in between. The CDR3 runs 16 residues. CDR1 is LGHNA, CDR2 YNFKEQ, per germline.

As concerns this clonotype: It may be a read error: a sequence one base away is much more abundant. CDR3 DNA: TGTGCCAGCAGCTCGGAGGCAGGGGCCCTCGAGCAGTACTTC. It is translated as CASSSEAGALEQYF. The genes are TRBV5-4 and TRBJ2-7; a weak D match, TRBD1 (6 bases). Deletions cut 3 bases from V and 6 bases from J, with 16 bases between. Germline CDR1 is SGHNT and CDR2 is YYREEE (reference sequence). This CDR3 spans 14 amino acids.

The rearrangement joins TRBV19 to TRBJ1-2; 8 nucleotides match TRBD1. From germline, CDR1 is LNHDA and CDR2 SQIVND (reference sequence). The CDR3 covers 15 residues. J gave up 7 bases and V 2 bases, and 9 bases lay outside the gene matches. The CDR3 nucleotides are TGTGCCAGTAGTATACTCGGGACAGGAGATTTTGGCTACACCTTC. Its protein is CASSILGTGDFGYTF. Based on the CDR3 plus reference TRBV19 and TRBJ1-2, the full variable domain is DGGITQSPKYLFRKEGQNVTLSCEQNLNHDAMYWYRQDPGQGLRLIYYSQIVNDFQKGDIAEGYSVSREKKESFPLTVTSAQKNPTAFYLCASSILGTGDFGYTFGSGTRLTVV.

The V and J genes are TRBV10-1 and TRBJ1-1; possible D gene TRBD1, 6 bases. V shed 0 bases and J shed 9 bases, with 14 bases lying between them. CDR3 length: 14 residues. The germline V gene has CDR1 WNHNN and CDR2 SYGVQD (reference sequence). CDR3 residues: CASSESYGTSQAFF. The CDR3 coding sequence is TGCGCCAGCAGTGAGTCGTACGGGACAAGTCAAGCTTTCTTT.

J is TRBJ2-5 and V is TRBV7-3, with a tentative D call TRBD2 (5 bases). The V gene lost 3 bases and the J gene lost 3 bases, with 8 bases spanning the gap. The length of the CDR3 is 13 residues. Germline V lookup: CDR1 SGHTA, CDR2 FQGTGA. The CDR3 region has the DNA TGTGCCAGCAGCTTCCAAGCGGAAGAGACCCAGTACTTC. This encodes CASSFQAEETQYF.

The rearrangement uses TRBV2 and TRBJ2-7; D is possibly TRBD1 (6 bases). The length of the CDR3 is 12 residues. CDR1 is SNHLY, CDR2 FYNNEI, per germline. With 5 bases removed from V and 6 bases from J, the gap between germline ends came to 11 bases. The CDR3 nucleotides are TGTGCCAGCAGTAGGACAGTCCCCGAGCAGTACTTC. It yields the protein CASSRTVPEQYF.

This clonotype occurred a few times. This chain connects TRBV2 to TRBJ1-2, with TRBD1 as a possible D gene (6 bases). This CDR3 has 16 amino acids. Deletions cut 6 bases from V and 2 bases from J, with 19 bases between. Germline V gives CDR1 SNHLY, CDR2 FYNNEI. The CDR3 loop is CASRERLWTVNYGYTF. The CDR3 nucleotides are TGTGCCAGCAGAGAGAGATTATGGACAGTCAACTATGGCTACACCTTC.

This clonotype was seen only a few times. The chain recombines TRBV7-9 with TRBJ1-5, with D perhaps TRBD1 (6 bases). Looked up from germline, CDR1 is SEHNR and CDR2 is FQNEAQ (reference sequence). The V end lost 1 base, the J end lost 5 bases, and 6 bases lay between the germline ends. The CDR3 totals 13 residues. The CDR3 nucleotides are TGTGCCAGCAGCTTAGGACAGGATCAGCCCCAGCATTTT. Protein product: CASSLGQDQPQHF.

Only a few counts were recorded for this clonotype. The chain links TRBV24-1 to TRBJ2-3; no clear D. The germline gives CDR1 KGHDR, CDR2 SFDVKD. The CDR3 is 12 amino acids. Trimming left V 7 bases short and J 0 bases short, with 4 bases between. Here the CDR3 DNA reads TGTGCCACCAGGACGAGCACAGATACGCAGTATTTT. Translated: CATRTSTDTQYF.

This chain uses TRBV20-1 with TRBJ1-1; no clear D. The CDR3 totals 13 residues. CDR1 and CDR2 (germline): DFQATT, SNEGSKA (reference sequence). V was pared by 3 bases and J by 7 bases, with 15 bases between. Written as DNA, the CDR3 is TGCAGTGCTAGGACACGAGAACGAATTGAAGCTTTCTTT. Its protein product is CSARTRERIEAFF.

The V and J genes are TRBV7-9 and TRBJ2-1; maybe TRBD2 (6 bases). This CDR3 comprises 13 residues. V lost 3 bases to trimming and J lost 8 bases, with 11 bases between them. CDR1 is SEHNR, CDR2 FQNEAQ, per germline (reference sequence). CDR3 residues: CASSFQTRYEQFF. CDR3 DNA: TGTGCCAGCAGCTTTCAGACTAGGTATGAGCAGTTCTTC.

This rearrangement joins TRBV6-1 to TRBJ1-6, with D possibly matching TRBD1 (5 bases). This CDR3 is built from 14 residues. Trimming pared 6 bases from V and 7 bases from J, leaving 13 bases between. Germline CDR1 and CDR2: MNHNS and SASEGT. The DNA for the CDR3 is TGTGCCAGCAGAGAGACAGTCTGGAATTCACCCCTCCACTTT. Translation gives CASRETVWNSPLHF.

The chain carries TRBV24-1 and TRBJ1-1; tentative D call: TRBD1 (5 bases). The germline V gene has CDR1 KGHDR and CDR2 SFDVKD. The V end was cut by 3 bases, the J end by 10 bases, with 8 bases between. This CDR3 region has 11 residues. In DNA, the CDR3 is TGTGCCACCAGTGATCTGCAGGGAGCTTTCTTT. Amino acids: CATSDLQGAFF.

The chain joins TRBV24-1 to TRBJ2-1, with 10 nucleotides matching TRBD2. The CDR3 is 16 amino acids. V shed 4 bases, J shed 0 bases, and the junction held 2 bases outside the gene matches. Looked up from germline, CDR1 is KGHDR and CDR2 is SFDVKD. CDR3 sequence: CATSESSGGSYNEQFF. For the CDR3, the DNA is TGTGCCACCAGTGAATCTAGCGGGGGCTCCTACAATGAGCAGTTCTTC.

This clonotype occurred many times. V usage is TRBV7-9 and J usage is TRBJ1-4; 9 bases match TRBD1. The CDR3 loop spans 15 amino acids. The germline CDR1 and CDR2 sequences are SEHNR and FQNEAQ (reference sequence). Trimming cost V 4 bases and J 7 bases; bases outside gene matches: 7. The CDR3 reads CASSSQTGGLEKLFF. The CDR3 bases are TGTGCCAGCAGCTCCCAGACAGGGGGACTTGAAAAACTGTTTTTT.

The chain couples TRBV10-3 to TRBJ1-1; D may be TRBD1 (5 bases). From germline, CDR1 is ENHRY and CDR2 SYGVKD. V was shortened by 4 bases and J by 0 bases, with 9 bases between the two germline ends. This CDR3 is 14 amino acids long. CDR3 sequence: CAISGEGMNTEAFF. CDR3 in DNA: TGTGCCATCAGTGGCGAGGGGATGAACACTGAAGCTTTCTTT.